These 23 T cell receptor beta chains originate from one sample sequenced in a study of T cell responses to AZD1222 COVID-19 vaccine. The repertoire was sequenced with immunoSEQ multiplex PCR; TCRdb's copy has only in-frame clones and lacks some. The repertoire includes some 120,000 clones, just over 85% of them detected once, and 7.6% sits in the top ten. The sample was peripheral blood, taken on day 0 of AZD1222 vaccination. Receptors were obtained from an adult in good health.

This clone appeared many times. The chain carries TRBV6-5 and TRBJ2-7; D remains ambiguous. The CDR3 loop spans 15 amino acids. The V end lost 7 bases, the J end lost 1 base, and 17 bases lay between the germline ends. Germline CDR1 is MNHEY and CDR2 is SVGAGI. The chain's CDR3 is CASNPKLDGSYEQYF. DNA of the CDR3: TGTGCCAGCAACCCCAAACTCGACGGATCCTACGAGCAGTACTTC.

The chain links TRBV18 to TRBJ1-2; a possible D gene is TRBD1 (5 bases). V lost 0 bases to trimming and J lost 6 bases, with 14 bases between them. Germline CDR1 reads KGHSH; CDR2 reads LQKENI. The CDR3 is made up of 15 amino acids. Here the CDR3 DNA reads TGTGCCAGCTCACCACCGGTCCAGGGTGAGAATGGCTACACCTTC. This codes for CASSPPVQGENGYTF.

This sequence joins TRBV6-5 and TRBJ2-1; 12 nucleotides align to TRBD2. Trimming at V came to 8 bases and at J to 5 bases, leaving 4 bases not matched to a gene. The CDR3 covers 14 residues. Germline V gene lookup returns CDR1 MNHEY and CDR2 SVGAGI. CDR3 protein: CASHGLAGHNEQFF. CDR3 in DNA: TGTGCCAGCCACGGACTAGCGGGACACAATGAGCAGTTCTTC.

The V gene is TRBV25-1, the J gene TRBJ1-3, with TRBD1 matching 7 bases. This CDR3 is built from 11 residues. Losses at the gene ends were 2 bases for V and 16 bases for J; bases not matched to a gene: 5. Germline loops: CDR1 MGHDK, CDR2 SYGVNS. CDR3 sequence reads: CASSEGQAVYF. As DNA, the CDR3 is TGTGCCAGCAGTGAAGGACAGGCGGTCTATTTT.

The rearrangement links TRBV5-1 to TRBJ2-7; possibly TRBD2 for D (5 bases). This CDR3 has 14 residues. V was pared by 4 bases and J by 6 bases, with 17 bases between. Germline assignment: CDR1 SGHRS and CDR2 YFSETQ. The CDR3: CASSLGLSEGEQYF. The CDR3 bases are TGCGCCAGCAGCCTGGGCCTTAGCGAGGGCGAGCAGTACTTC.

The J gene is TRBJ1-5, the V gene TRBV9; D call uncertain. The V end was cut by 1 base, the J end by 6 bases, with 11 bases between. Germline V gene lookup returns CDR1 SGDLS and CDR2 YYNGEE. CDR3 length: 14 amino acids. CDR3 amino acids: CASSVRELGQPQHF. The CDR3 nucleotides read TGTGCCAGCAGCGTAAGGGAGTTGGGTCAGCCCCAGCATTTT.

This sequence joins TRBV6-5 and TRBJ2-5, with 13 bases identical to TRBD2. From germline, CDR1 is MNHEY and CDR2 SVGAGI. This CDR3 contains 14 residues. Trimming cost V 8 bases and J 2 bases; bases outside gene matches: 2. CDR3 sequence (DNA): TGTGCCAGCCGACTAGCGGGGGGTCAAGAGACCCAGTACTTC. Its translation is CASRLAGGQETQYF.

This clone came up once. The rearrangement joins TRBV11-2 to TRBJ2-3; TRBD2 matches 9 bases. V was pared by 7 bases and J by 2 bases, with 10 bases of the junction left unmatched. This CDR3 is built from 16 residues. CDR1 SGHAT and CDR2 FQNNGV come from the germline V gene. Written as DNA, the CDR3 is TGTGCCAGCACCATTGGACCTAGCGGGAACACAGATACGCAGTATTTT. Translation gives CASTIGPSGNTDTQYF.

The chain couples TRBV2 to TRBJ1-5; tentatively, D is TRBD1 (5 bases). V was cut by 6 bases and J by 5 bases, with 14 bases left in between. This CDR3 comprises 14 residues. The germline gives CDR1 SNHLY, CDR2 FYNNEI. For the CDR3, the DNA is TGTGCCAGCAGGCCCCAGCAGGGAGATCAGCCCCAGCATTTT. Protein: CASRPQQGDQPQHF.

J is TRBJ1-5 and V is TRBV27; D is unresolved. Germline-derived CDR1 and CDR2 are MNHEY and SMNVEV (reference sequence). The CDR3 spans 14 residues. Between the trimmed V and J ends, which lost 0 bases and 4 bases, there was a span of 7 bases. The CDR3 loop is CASSLSDRNQPQHF. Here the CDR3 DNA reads TGTGCCAGCAGTTTATCGGACCGTAATCAGCCCCAGCATTTT.

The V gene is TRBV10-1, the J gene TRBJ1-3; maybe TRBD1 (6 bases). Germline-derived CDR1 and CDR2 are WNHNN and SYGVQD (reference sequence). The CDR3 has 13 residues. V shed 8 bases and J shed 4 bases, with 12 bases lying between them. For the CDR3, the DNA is TGCGCCAGCTCTCCGGGACAAGGAAACACCATATATTTT. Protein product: CASSPGQGNTIYF.

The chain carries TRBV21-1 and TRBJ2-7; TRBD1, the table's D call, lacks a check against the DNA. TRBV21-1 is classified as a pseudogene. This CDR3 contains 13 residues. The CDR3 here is CASSKDRFYEQYF. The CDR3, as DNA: TGTGCCAGCAGCAAAGACAGGTTTTACGAGCAGTACTTC.

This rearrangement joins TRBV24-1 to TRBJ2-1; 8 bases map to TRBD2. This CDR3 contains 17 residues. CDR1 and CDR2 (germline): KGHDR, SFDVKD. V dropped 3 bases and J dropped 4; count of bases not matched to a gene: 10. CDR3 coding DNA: TGTGCCACCAGTGATCCTAGACCGGGACTAGGGTACAATGAGCAGTTCTTC. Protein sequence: CATSDPRPGLGYNEQFF.

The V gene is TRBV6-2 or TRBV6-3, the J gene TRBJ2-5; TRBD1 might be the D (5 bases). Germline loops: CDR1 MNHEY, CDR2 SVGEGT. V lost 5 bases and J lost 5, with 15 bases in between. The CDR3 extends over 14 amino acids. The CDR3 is CASSRAAGRETQYF. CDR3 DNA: TGTGCCAGCAGTCGCGCCGCAGGGCGGGAGACCCAGTACTTC.

CDR3 bases: TGTGCCAGTAGTTCCGAAGGGAGGGGGGATGAGCAGTTCTTC. The encoded protein is CASSSEGRGDEQFF. V usage is TRBV19 and J usage is TRBJ2-1; D may be TRBD2 (7 bases). The germline V gene encodes CDR1 LNHDA and CDR2 SQIVND (reference sequence). This CDR3 has 14 residues. V was pared by 5 bases and J by 8 bases, with 16 bases between.

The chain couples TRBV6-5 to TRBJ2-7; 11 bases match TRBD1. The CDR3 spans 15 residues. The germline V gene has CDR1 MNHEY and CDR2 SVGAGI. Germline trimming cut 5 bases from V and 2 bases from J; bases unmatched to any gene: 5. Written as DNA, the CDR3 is TGTGCCAGCAGTACAGGGACAGGGGGTGCCTACGAGCAGTACTTC. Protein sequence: CASSTGTGGAYEQYF.

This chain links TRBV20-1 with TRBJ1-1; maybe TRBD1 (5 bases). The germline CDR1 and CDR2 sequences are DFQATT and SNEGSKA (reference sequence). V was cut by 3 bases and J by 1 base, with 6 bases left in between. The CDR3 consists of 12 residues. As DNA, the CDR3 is TGCAGTGCTAGTGGGGGGAACACTGAAGCTTTCTTT. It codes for CSASGGNTEAFF.

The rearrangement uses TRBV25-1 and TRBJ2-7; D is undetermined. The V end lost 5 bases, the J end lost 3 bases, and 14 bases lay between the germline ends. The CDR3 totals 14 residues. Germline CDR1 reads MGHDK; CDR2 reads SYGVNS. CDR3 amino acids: CASSPPAGGYEQYF. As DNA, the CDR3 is TGTGCCAGCAGTCCACCCGCTGGCGGCTACGAGCAGTACTTC.

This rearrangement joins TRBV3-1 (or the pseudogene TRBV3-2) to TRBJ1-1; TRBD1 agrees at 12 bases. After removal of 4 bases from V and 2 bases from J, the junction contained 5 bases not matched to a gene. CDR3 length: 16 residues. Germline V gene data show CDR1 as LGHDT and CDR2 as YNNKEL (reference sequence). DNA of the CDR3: TGTGCCAGCAGCCGGGGGGACAGGGGGCCTAACACTGAAGCTTTCTTT. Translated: CASSRGDRGPNTEAFF.

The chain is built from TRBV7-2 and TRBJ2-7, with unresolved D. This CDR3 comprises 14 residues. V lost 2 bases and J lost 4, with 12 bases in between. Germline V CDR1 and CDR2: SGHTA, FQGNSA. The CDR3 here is CASSLNGGFYEQYF. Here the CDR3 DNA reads TGTGCCAGCAGCTTAAACGGCGGATTTTACGAGCAGTACTTC.

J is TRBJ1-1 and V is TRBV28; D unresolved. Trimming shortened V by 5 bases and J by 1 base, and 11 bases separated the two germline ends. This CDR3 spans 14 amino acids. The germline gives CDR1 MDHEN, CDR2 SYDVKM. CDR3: CASSPPRRNTEAFF. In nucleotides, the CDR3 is TGTGCCAGCAGTCCCCCCCGCCGGAACACTGAAGCTTTCTTT.

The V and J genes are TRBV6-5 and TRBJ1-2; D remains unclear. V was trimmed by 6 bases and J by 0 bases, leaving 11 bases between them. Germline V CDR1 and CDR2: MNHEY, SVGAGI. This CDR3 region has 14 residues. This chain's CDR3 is CASSPRRANYGYTF. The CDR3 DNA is TGTGCCAGCAGCCCCCGGAGAGCTAACTATGGCTACACCTTC.

DNA of the CDR3: TGTGCCAGTAGTATAGATCCGGGGGGCTCCTACGAGCAGTACTTC. This sequence encodes CASSIDPGGSYEQYF. The rearrangement joins TRBV19 to TRBJ2-7; 7 bases agree with TRBD2. This CDR3 has 15 residues. Germline values: CDR1 LNHDA, CDR2 SQIVND (reference sequence). V trimming: 0 bases; J trimming: 0 bases; junction bases outside the gene matches: 2.